The 31 T cell receptor beta chains reported below all come from one sample, sequenced in a study of T-cell reconstitution after alpha-beta-depleted transplantation in children. Unique molecular identifiers featured in how the TCRbeta library was prepared. TCRdb ran MiXCR on the PCR reads and lists one entry per CDR3 protein. The repertoire holds around 530,000 distinct CDR3 sequences, with approximately 30% as singletons. This specimen was PBMCs from the stem cell graft donor, taken from the stem cell graft. These receptors originate from a human donor who donated a stem cell graft to a child with aplastic anemia.

The rearrangement uses TRBV12-3 or TRBV12-4 and TRBJ2-5; maybe TRBD1 (6 bases). Trimming removed 4 bases from V and 7 bases from J, with 13 bases in between. This CDR3 has 13 residues. The CDR3 DNA reads as TGTGCCAGCAGTTCCCGACAGGAAGGGACCCAGTACTTC. This sequence encodes CASSSRQEGTQYF.

This clonotype has more than one count but fewer than ten. The chain uses TRBV19 and TRBJ1-1; D remains unclear. Germline CDR1 is LNHDA and CDR2 is SQIVND (reference sequence). This CDR3 comprises 15 residues. With 4 bases removed from V and 0 bases from J, the gap between germline ends came to 12 bases. This chain's CDR3 is CASSTSLRLNTEAFF. CDR3 coding DNA: TGTGCCAGTAGTACCTCGTTACGGTTGAACACTGAAGCTTTCTTT.

This clonotype was counted a few times. The CDR3 region is CASSSGQGGAEAFF. The CDR3 bases are TGCGCCAGCAGCTCTGGACAGGGGGGTGCTGAAGCTTTCTTT. V and J are TRBV5-1 and TRBJ1-1, with TRBD1 identical over 10 bases. This CDR3 has 14 amino acids. The V and J ends lost 3 bases and 6 bases, in that order; junction bases with no gene match: 5. The germline V gene has CDR1 SGHRS and CDR2 YFSETQ.

The V gene is TRBV20-1, the J gene TRBJ1-4; D is undetermined. There are 13 residues in the CDR3. The V end lost 6 bases, the J end lost 5 bases, and 13 bases lay between the germline ends. Germline assignment: CDR1 DFQATT and CDR2 SNEGSKA (reference sequence). For the CDR3, the DNA is TGCAGTGCAAGGACTGAAAAGAATGAAAAACTGTTTTTT. Translated, it gives CSARTEKNEKLFF.

The chain uses TRBV7-9 and TRBJ1-2, with D unclear. The germline CDR1 and CDR2 sequences are SEHNR and FQNEAQ (reference sequence). This CDR3 has 14 amino acids. V lost 1 base to trimming and J lost 4 bases, with 10 bases between them. The CDR3 is CASSLDSDPYGYTF. DNA for the CDR3: TGTGCCAGCAGCTTAGACAGCGATCCCTATGGCTACACCTTC.

In its sample, this clonotype was seen a few times. This CDR3 is CASSQDLGAGLYEQYF. CDR3 DNA sequence: TGTGCCAGCAGCCAAGATCTAGGGGCAGGACTCTACGAGCAGTACTTC. J is TRBJ2-7 and V is TRBV14, with D perhaps matching TRBD1 or TRBD2 (5 bases each). V was clipped by 0 bases and J by 3 bases, with 15 bases between them. The CDR3 loop spans 16 amino acids. Germline V CDR1 and CDR2: SGHDN, FVKESK.

The chain is built from TRBV20-1 and TRBJ2-5; the D is unclear. CDR3 length: 13 residues. V was cut by 2 bases and J by 2 bases, with 9 bases left in between. Germline V gene lookup returns CDR1 DFQATT and CDR2 SNEGSKA (reference sequence). For the CDR3, the DNA is TGCAGTGCTAGAATGAAAGGACAAGAGACCCAGTACTTC. It codes for CSARMKGQETQYF.

This clonotype showed up just a few times. The CDR3 DNA reads TGTGCCAGCAGTTTACAGGGGGCGGGGATGAACACTGAAGCTTTCTTT. Encoded protein: CASSLQGAGMNTEAFF. This chain uses TRBV12-3 or TRBV12-4 with TRBJ1-1, with 8 bases fitting TRBD1. Trimming removed 2 bases from V and 0 bases from J; junction bases left unmatched: 5. The CDR3 is 16 residues long.

The J gene is TRBJ1-4, the V gene TRBV9; 8 bases are shared with TRBD1. The germline V gene encodes CDR1 SGDLS and CDR2 YYNGEE. The junction had 7 bases not matched to a gene; V was cut back by 4 bases and J by 5 bases. The CDR3 extends over 15 amino acids. The CDR3 nucleotides read TGTGCCAGCAGCCGACAGGGGACGTTGAATGAAAAACTGTTTTTT. This encodes CASSRQGTLNEKLFF.

This chain connects TRBV6-1 to TRBJ2-1; the D is unclear. V gave up 6 bases and J gave up 0 bases, with 15 bases separating them. Germline V lookup: CDR1 MNHNS, CDR2 SASEGT. This CDR3 is built from 16 residues. This CDR3 reads CASRMGNRVSYNEQFF. CDR3 DNA sequence: TGTGCCAGCAGGATGGGTAATCGGGTCTCCTACAATGAGCAGTTCTTC.

This clonotype was counted a few times. The chain uses TRBV18 and TRBJ2-7; D unresolved. The germline V and J ends were trimmed by 0 bases and 3 bases, with 12 bases remaining between them. Germline V lookup: CDR1 KGHSH, CDR2 LQKENI. There are 15 residues in the CDR3. The CDR3 sequence: CASSPPDRYGYEQYF. The CDR3 DNA follows: TGTGCCAGCTCACCACCGGATAGGTATGGCTACGAGCAGTACTTC. Combining the CDR3 with reference TRBV18 and TRBJ2-7 gives the whole variable domain NAGVMQNPRHLVRRRGQEARLRCSPMKGHSHVYWYRQLPEEGLKFMVYLQKENIIDESGMPKERFSAEFPKEGPSILRIQQVVRGDSAAYFCASSPPDRYGYEQYFGPGTRLTVT.

The chain is built from TRBV7-2 and TRBJ2-1; 10 bases are a match to TRBD2. There are 17 residues in the CDR3. The junction had 12 bases not matched to a gene; V was cut back by 2 bases and J by 8 bases. Per the germline V gene, CDR1 is SGHTA and CDR2 is FQGNSA. CDR3 bases: TGTGCCAGCAGCTTAACTCGGCTGACTAGCGGGTTGGATGAGCAGTTCTTC. This encodes CASSLTRLTSGLDEQFF.

The chain has TRBV24-1 and TRBJ1-5; perhaps TRBD1 as D (5 bases). V shed 3 bases and J shed 4 bases, with 12 bases lying between them. The CDR3 covers 15 residues. Germline values: CDR1 KGHDR, CDR2 SFDVKD. CDR3 sequence reads: CATSDTRQSNQPQHF. The CDR3 region has the DNA TGTGCCACCAGTGATACCCGACAGAGTAATCAGCCCCAGCATTTT.

V and J are TRBV27 and TRBJ2-2; 7 bases match TRBD1. The CDR3 runs to 14 residues. Germline-derived CDR1 and CDR2 are MNHEY and SMNVEV (reference sequence). V lost 7 bases, J lost 4 bases, and 6 bases stayed unmatched. CDR3 bases: TGTGCCAGCACGCACGACAGGGTCACCGGGGAGCTGTTTTTT. The encoded protein is CASTHDRVTGELFF.

The V and J genes are TRBV6-2 or TRBV6-3 and TRBJ1-1; D ambiguous. Trimming pared 2 bases from V and 4 bases from J, leaving 11 bases between. This CDR3 contains 14 residues. The V gene's germline CDR1 is MNHEY and CDR2 SVGEGT. Here the CDR3 DNA reads TGTGCCAGCAGTTACAGACTCACGAGCACTGAAGCTTTCTTT. It is translated as CASSYRLTSTEAFF.

In its sample, this clonotype was seen a few times. The chain joins TRBV12-3 or TRBV12-4 to TRBJ1-1, with D tentatively TRBD1 (6 bases). V lost 7 bases and J 2 bases, leaving 26 bases between the germline ends. The CDR3 is 18 amino acids. In DNA, the CDR3 is TGTGCCAGCACCAACGTAGTCAGGGGTTTAATCCTTAACACTGAAGCTTTCTTT. Translating it yields CASTNVVRGLILNTEAFF.

This clonotype has a handful of counts. V is TRBV20-1 and J is TRBJ2-5, with TRBD2 matching 9 bases. Germline CDR1 reads DFQATT; CDR2 reads SNEGSKA (reference sequence). With V trimmed by 6 bases and J by 4 bases, 15 bases remained unmatched. CDR3 size: 16 residues. CDR3 sequence: CSASRITPLAGETQYF. As DNA, the CDR3 is TGCAGTGCATCGCGAATAACCCCACTAGCGGGAGAGACCCAGTACTTC.

The V call is TRBV27, the J call TRBJ2-3, with TRBD2 matching 13 bases. The CDR3 spans 17 residues. Germline loops: CDR1 MNHEY, CDR2 SMNVEV (reference sequence). The V gene end was trimmed by 8 bases and the J gene end by 0 bases; junction bases not matched to a gene: 8. The CDR3 nucleotides read TGTGCCAGCCATGGGACTAGCGGGATCAAAAGCACAGATACGCAGTATTTT. Its protein product is CASHGTSGIKSTDTQYF.

This clonotype was counted between two and nine times. J is TRBJ2-5 and V is TRBV12-3 or TRBV12-4, with a tentative D call TRBD2 (6 bases). This CDR3 region has 12 residues. V dropped 9 bases and J dropped 5 bases, with 13 bases sitting between them. The CDR3: CASGGPSETQYF. The CDR3 DNA is TGTGCCAGTGGAGGGCCCTCGGAGACCCAGTACTTC.

This clonotype was seen a few times. The chain links TRBV6-1 to TRBJ2-5; 11 bases match TRBD2. The CDR3 loop spans 16 amino acids. J lost 7 bases, V lost 6 bases, and 13 bases had no gene match. Germline values: CDR1 MNHNS, CDR2 SASEGT. This CDR3 reads CASRLAGDGVRGTQYF. In nucleotides, the CDR3 is TGTGCCAGCAGACTAGCGGGAGACGGGGTAAGAGGGACCCAGTACTTC.

This clonotype came up many times. The genes are TRBV7-2 and TRBJ2-7, with D perhaps TRBD1 (6 bases). Germline CDR1 is SGHTA and CDR2 is FQGNSA. This CDR3 is 16 amino acids long. V was clipped by 1 base and J by 5 bases, with 18 bases between them. The CDR3 spells CASSLGGRGRRDEQYF. DNA of the CDR3: TGTGCCAGCAGCTTAGGGGGCAGGGGCCGGCGAGACGAGCAGTACTTC. The whole variable domain, remainder taken from reference TRBV7-2 and TRBJ2-7, is GAGVSQSPSNKVTEKGKDVELRCDPISGHTALYWYRQSLGQGLEFLIYFQGNSAPDKSGLPSDRFSAERTGGSVSTLTIQRTQQEDSAVYLCASSLGGRGRRDEQYFGPGTRLTVT.

A few counts support this clonotype. The J gene is TRBJ2-1, the V gene TRBV6-2 or TRBV6-3; D is perhaps TRBD1 or TRBD2 (5 bases each). Trimming left V 7 bases short and J 8 bases short, with 18 bases between. The CDR3 contains 14 residues. Germline V gene lookup returns CDR1 MNHEY and CDR2 SVGEGT. For the CDR3, the DNA is TGTGCCAGCACCCCGGATGGGGGAACCCATGAGCAGTTCTTC. It translates to CASTPDGGTHEQFF.

The chain joins TRBV20-1 to TRBJ2-1; a weak D match, TRBD2 (7 bases). Germline V gives CDR1 DFQATT, CDR2 SNEGSKA (reference sequence). The CDR3 is 14 residues long. V lost 0 bases to trimming and J lost 3 bases, with 9 bases between them. The CDR3 sequence is CSARDRGGYNEQFF. The CDR3 coding sequence is TGCAGTGCTAGAGATAGGGGGGGCTACAATGAGCAGTTCTTC.

This clonotype has at least ten counts. This sequence joins TRBV5-1 and TRBJ2-1; 8 bases line up with TRBD1. J lost 8 bases, V lost 0 bases, and 7 bases had no gene match. CDR1 SGHRS and CDR2 YFSETQ come from the germline V gene. CDR3 length: 15 amino acids. The CDR3 DNA reads TGCGCCAGCAGCTTGGGAGGCGGGACAGGCGATGAGCAGTTCTTC. It yields the protein CASSLGGGTGDEQFF.

This chain joins TRBV20-1 and TRBJ2-7, with unresolved D. Germline assignment: CDR1 DFQATT and CDR2 SNEGSKA (reference sequence). V lost 3 bases and J 2 bases, leaving 8 bases between the germline ends. The CDR3 is 12 amino acids. This CDR3 reads CSASLDTYEQYF. Written as DNA, the CDR3 is TGCAGTGCTAGCCTCGACACCTACGAGCAGTACTTC.

This clonotype has more than one count but fewer than ten. The chain carries TRBV20-1 and TRBJ2-6; 12 bases match TRBD2. V was pared by 6 bases and J by 8 bases, with 5 bases of the junction left unmatched. In germline, CDR1 is DFQATT, CDR2 SNEGSKA (reference sequence). There are 14 residues in the CDR3. The CDR3 bases are TGCAGTGCAATGACTAGCGGGAGAACCAACGTCCTGACTTTC. Protein sequence: CSAMTSGRTNVLTF.

The rearrangement uses TRBV20-1 and TRBJ1-5; D perhaps matches TRBD1 (6 bases). The germline CDR1 and CDR2 sequences are DFQATT and SNEGSKA (reference sequence). This CDR3 is 15 amino acids long. The V gene lost 3 bases and the J gene lost 11 bases, with 23 bases spanning the gap. The CDR3 spells CSASWGSPPQGSQHF. In DNA form, the CDR3 reads TGCAGTGCTAGTTGGGGGAGTCCGCCGCAGGGGTCCCAGCATTTT.

This clonotype has only a few counts. This CDR3 is CASSLLLTSGTRPGELFF. The DNA for the CDR3 is TGCGCCAGCAGCTTGTTGTTGACTAGCGGGACCAGGCCCGGGGAGCTGTTTTTT. The rearrangement joins TRBV5-1 to TRBJ2-2; 11 bases are shared with TRBD2. CDR1 is SGHRS and CDR2 is YFSETQ in the germline V gene. The trim removed 1 base at V and 6 bases at J, leaving 11 bases unmatched. This CDR3 contains 18 residues.

This clonotype was seen a handful of times. The chain carries TRBV9 and TRBJ2-3; 9 bases fit TRBD2. This CDR3 is 16 amino acids long. CDR1 SGDLS and CDR2 YYNGEE come from the germline V gene. Trimming at V came to 0 bases and at J to 3 bases, leaving 5 bases not matched to a gene. This chain's CDR3 is CASSVGASGKTDTQYF. The CDR3, as DNA: TGTGCCAGCAGCGTAGGGGCTAGCGGGAAGACAGATACGCAGTATTTT.

This clonotype was observed at least ten times. This chain connects TRBV6-5 to TRBJ2-3, with 8 bases lining up with TRBD2. Per germline, CDR1 MNHEY and CDR2 SVGAGI. The V segment lost 8 bases and the J segment 5 bases; nucleotides outside the gene matches: 9. The CDR3 length is 14 residues. CDR3 DNA: TGTGCCAGCTCTACTAGCGGAGGGGTAGATACGCAGTATTTT. It is translated as CASSTSGGVDTQYF.

The rearrangement uses TRBV12-3 or TRBV12-4 and TRBJ2-7, with 10 bases lining up with TRBD2. The CDR3 has 17 residues. The junction had 14 bases not matched to a gene; V was cut back by 6 bases and J by 3 bases. The CDR3 DNA reads as TGTGCCAGCAGCCCCGCCAGGTCAAGCGGGAGGGACTACGAGCAGTACTTC. Residues: CASSPARSSGRDYEQYF.